The rows below give T cell receptor beta chains drawn from one sample of a study of T-cell memory formation after mild COVID-19. In TCRdb, the 5' RACE reads were re-called with MiXCR into one record per CDR3 protein. The repertoire holds 340,000 or so distinct CDR3 sequences, approximately 12% seen once, with 20% to 25% in the top ten. Sequencing was carried out using PBMCs or a T cell subset sorted from them (not recorded which). Receptors were obtained from a man aged 18 to 30 who had mild COVID-19 (a few samples of this study predate the infection). Cell type and time point are not known. Both conserved end residues are trimmed from each CDR3. For some rows the clone size is stated as once, few or many, or as a class when expanded; others skip it.

v_call	clone_size	j_call	cdr3_aa
TRBV4-1	.	TRBJ2-3	ASSQPTSGGSDTQY
TRBV7-8	.	TRBJ2-7	ASSWEDSGYEQY
TRBV6-5	.	TRBJ2-3	ASSRQQRDTDTQY
TRBV7-2	few	TRBJ2-5	ASSSQGAGKETQY
TRBV12-3/TRBV12-4	few	TRBJ1-2	ASRLDREDGYT
TRBV7-6	few	TRBJ2-2	ASSIGRARKNTGELF
TRBV6-2/TRBV6-3	few	TRBJ2-2	ASRRDRSNTGELF
TRBV7-3	few	TRBJ2-3	ASSFEGNTQY
TRBV18	.	TRBJ1-2	ASSPGQGSDGYT
TRBV7-2	.	TRBJ2-1	ASSFLGTSGGANEQF
TRBV3-1	few	TRBJ2-4	ASSQGLAGHKNIQY
TRBV12-3/TRBV12-4	few	TRBJ1-1	ASSSQGTAF
TRBV12-3/TRBV12-4	few	TRBJ1-5	ASSLEGAHQPQH
TRBV7-3	many	TRBJ2-1	ASSPSMRGGYNEQF
TRBV29-1	.	TRBJ2-3	SVVGVSTDTQY
TRBV11-2	many	TRBJ2-2	ASSLSRHTGELF
TRBV6-6	.	TRBJ1-5	ASSGRSGGGNQPQH
TRBV6-1	many	TRBJ2-5	ASSEARLQETQY
TRBV20-1	.	TRBJ1-3	SASRGPLSGNTIY
TRBV4-2	few	TRBJ2-1	ASSPQAASYNEQF
TRBV7-3	few	TRBJ2-1	ASSLRRGGWNEQF
TRBV7-9	.	TRBJ1-2	ASSLAVAGDGGYT
TRBV6-2/TRBV6-3	few	TRBJ1-5	ASSLHGTLQPQH
TRBV2	.	TRBJ1-3	ASSEALGNTIY
TRBV6-6	.	TRBJ2-5	ASSWGSGALGETQY
TRBV29-1	few	TRBJ1-5	SVAGTAIGPQH
TRBV7-6	.	TRBJ1-1	ASSHSGVATEAF
TRBV18	.	TRBJ2-3	ASSPRAYLSTDTQY
TRBV10-3	.	TRBJ1-5	AIKNDRGDSNQPQH
TRBV4-1	few	TRBJ2-3	ASSQGRIPDTQY
TRBV6-2/TRBV6-3	.	TRBJ2-2	ASSSSRGWTGELF
TRBV7-2	.	TRBJ2-5	ASSLGFYLASKETQY
TRBV7-9	few	TRBJ2-5	ASTDTEGAWVQETQY
TRBV15	.	TRBJ1-6	ATSRDRSRSTPLH
TRBV6-5	.	TRBJ2-5	ASRGLSGLVGETQY
TRBV4-1	.	TRBJ2-5	ASSHAGTRAETQY
TRBV15	few	TRBJ2-3	ATSNSQKFTDTQY
TRBV7-6	few	TRBJ1-3	ASSSNNQIWDRANTIY
TRBV20-1	few	TRBJ2-1	SAPRSYNEQF
TRBV30	few	TRBJ1-1	AWSGQGQSEAF